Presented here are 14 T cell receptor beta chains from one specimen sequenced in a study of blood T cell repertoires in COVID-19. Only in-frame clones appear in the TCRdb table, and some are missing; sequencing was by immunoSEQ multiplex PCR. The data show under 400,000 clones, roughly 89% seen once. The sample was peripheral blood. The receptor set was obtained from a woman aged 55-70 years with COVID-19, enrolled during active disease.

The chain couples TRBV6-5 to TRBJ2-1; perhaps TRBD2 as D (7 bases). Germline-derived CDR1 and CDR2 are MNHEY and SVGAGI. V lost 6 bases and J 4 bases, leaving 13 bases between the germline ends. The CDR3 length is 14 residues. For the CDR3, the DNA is TGTGCCAGCAGCCCGCGGGGGCTTTACAATGAGCAGTTCTTC. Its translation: CASSPRGLYNEQFF.

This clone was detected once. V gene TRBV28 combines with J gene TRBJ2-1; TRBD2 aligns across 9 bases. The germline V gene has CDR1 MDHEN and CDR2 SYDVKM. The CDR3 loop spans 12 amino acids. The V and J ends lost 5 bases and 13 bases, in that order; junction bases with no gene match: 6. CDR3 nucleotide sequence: TGTGCCAGCAGTCTCCGACTAGCGGAACAGTTCTTC. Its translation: CASSLRLAEQFF. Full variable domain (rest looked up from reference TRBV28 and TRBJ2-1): DVKVTQSSRYLVKRTGEKVFLECVQDMDHENMFWYRQDPGLGLRLIYFSYDVKMKEKGDIPEGYSVSREKKERFSLILESASTNQTSMYLCASSLRLAEQFFGPGTRLTVL.

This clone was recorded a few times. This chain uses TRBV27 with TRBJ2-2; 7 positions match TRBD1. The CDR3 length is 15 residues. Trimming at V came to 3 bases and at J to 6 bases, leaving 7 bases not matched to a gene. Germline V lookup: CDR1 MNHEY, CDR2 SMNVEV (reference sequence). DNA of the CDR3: TGTGCCAGCAGTTTTGAGGGGGCTGGGGCCGGGGAGCTGTTTTTT. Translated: CASSFEGAGAGELFF.

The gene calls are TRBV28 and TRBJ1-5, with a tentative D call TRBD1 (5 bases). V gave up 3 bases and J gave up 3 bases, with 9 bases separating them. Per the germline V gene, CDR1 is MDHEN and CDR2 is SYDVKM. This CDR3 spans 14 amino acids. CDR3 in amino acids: CASSFGGTNQPQHF. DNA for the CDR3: TGTGCCAGCAGTTTCGGCGGGACCAATCAGCCCCAGCATTTT.

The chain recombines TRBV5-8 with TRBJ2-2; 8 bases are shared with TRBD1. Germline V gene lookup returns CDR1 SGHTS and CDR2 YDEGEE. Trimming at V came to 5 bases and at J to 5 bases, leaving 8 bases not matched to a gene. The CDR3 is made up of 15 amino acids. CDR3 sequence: CASSFDRGETGELFF. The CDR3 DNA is TGTGCCAGCAGTTTCGACAGGGGAGAGACCGGGGAGCTGTTTTTT.

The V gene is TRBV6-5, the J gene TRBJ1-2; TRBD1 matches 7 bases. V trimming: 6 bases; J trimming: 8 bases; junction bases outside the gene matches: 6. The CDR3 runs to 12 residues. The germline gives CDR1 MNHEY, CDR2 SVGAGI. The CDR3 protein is CASSFDRVGYTF. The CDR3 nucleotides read TGTGCCAGCAGCTTTGACAGGGTCGGCTACACCTTC.

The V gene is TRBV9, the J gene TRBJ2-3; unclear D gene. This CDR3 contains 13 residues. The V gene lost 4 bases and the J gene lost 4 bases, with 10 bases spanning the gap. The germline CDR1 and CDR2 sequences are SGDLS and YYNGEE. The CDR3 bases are TGTGCCAGCAGCCTCCGTCAGGCAGATACGCAGTATTTT. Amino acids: CASSLRQADTQYF.

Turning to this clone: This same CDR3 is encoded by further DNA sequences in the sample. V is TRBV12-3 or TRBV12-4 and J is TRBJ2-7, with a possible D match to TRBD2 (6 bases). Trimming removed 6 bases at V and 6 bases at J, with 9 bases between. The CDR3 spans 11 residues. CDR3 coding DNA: TGTGCCAGCAGCGCGGGGAGCGAGCAGTACTTC. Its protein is CASSAGSEQYF.

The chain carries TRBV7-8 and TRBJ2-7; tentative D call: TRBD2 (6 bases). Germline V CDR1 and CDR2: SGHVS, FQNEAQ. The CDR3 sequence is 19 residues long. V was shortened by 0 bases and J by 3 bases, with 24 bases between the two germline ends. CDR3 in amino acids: CASSLAGGPPPMVNYEQYF. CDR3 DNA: TGTGCCAGCAGCTTAGCGGGGGGTCCCCCACCCATGGTGAACTACGAGCAGTACTTC.

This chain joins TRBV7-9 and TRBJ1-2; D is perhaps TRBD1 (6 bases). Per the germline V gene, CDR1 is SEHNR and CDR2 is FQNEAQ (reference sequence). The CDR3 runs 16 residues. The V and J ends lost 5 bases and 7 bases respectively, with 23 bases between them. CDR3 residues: CASSHRALGRGSGYTF. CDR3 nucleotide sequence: TGTGCCAGCAGCCACCGGGCCTTAGGAAGGGGGTCTGGCTACACCTTC.

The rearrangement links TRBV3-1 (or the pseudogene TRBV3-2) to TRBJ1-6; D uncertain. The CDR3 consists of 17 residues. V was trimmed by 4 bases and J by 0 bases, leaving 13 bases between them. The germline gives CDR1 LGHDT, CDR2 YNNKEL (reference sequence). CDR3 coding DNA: TGTGCCAGCAGCCGAGGGCTTGGAAGCTCCTATAATTCACCCCTCCACTTT. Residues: CASSRGLGSSYNSPLHF.

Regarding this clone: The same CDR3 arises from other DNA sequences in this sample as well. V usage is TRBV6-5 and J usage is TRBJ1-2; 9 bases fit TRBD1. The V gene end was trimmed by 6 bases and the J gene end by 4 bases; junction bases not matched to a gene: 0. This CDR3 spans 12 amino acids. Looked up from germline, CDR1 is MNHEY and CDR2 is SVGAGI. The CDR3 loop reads CASRGQGYGYTF. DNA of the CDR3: TGTGCCAGCAGGGGACAGGGCTATGGCTACACCTTC.

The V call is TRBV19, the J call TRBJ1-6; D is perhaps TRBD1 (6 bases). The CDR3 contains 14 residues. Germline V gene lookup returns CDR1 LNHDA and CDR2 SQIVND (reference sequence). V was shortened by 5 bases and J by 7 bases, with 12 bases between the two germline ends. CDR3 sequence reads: CASSATRGNSPLHF. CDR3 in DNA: TGTGCCAGTAGTGCCACAAGGGGGAATTCACCCCTCCACTTT.

The chain's CDR3 is CASSLAGRSMAFF. The DNA for the CDR3 is TGCGCCAGCAGCTTGGCGGGTAGATCCATGGCTTTCTTT. The chain employs TRBV5-1 and TRBJ1-1; D is uncertain. The ends were cut back, 0 bases at V and 11 bases at J, with 14 bases in the middle. CDR1 and CDR2 from the germline V gene are SGHRS and YFSETQ. This CDR3 has 13 residues.